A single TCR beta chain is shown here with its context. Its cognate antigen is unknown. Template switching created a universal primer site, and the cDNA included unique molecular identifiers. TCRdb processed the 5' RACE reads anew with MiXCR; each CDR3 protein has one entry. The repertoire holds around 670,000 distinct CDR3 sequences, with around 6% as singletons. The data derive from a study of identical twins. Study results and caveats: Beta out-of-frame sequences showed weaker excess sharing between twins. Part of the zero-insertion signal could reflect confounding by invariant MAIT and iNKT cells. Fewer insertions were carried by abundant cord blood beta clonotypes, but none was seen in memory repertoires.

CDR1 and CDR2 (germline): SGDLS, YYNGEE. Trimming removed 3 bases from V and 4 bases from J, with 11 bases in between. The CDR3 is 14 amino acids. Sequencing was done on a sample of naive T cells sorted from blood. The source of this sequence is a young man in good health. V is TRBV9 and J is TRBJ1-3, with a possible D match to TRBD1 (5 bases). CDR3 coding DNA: TGTGCCAGCAGCGATCAGGGTGCCGGAAACACCATATATTTT. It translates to CASSDQGAGNTIYF.